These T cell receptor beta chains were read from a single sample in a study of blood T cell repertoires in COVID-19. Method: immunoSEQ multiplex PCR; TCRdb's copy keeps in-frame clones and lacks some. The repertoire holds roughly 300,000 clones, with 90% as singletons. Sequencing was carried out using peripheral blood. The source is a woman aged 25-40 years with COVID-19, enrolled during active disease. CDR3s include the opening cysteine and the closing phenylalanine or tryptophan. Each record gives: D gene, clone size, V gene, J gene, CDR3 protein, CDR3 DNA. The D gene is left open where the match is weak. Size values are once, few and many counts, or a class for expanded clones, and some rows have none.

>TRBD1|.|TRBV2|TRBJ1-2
CASSGGTGDGYTF
TGTGCCAGCAGTGGAGGGACAGGGGATGGCTACACCTTC
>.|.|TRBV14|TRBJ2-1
CASSQDPWRGSYNEQFF
TGTGCCAGCAGCCAAGATCCCTGGAGGGGCTCCTACAATGAGCAGTTCTTC
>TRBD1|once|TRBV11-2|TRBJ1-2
CASRAAGDRGYGYTF
TGTGCCAGCAGAGCAGCGGGGGACAGGGGCTATGGCTACACCTTC
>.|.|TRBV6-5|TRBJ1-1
CASSIGGGTEAFF
TGTGCCAGCAGTATCGGGGGAGGGACCGAAGCTTTCTTT
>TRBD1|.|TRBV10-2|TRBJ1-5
CASSSGQTSNQPQHF
TGCGCCAGCAGTTCGGGACAGACAAGCAATCAGCCCCAGCATTTT
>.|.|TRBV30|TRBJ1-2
CAWRAGTLYGYTF
TGTGCCTGGAGGGCCGGGACACTCTATGGCTACACCTTC
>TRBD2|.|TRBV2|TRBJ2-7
CASSARLAGAGAQYF
TGTGCCAGCAGTGCGAGACTAGCGGGAGCGGGCGCGCAGTACTTC
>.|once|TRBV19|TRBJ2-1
CASSIRGGYWGANEQFF
TGTGCCAGTAGTATAAGGGGAGGGTACTGGGGGGCCAATGAGCAGTTCTTC
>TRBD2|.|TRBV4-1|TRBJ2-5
CASSQRGSGLPKETQYF
TGCGCCAGCAGCCAAAGGGGTAGCGGGCTCCCCAAAGAGACCCAGTACTTC
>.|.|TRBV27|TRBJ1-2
CASSPRWTADYGYTF
TGTGCCAGCAGTCCCCGCTGGACAGCAGACTATGGCTACACCTTC
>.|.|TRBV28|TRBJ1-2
CASSPPGHGGYTF
TGTGCCAGCAGTCCGCCAGGGCATGGTGGCTACACCTTC
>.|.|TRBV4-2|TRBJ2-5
CASSQDEGRETQYF
TGTGCCAGCAGCCAAGATGAGGGAAGGGAGACCCAGTACTTC
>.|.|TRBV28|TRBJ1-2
CASTAGNSGYTF
TGTGCCTCAACCGCGGGGAATTCTGGCTACACCTTC
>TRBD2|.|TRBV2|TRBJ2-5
CASSEFGPGGGEETQYF
TGTGCCAGCAGTGAGTTTGGCCCCGGTGGGGGGGAAGAGACCCAGTACTTC
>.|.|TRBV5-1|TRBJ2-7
CASSNGGPYEQYF
TGCGCCAGCAGCAACGGGGGTCCCTACGAGCAGTACTTC
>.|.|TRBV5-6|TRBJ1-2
CASSYTGPYGYTF
TGTGCCAGCAGCTATACAGGGCCCTATGGCTACACCTTC
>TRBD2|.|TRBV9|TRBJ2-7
CASSPCSGRLFYEQYF
TGTGCCAGCAGCCCCTGTAGCGGGAGACTATTCTACGAGCAGTACTTC
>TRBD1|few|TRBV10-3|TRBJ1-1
CATRELGTGGRNTEAFF
TGTGCCACAAGGGAATTGGGGACAGGGGGGAGGAACACTGAAGCTTTCTTT
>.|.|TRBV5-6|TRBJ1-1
CASSILQGGSTEAFF
TGTGCCAGCAGCATCCTACAGGGTGGGAGCACTGAAGCTTTCTTT
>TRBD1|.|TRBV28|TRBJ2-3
CAAGQGSTDTQYF
TGTGCCGCCGGACAGGGAAGCACCGATACGCAGTATTTT
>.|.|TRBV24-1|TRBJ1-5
CATSDYLTPFRGQPQHF
TGTGCCACCAGTGATTACCTGACACCCTTTAGGGGGCAGCCCCAGCATTTT
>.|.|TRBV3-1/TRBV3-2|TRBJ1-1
CASSHGIMGTEAFF
TGTGCCAGCAGCCACGGGATAATGGGGACTGAAGCTTTCTTT
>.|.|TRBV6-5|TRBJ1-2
CASARDTAGYTF
TGTGCCAGCGCAAGGGACACGGCTGGCTACACCTTC
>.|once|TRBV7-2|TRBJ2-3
CASSPSQGRTDTQYF
TGTGCCAGCAGCCCCTCCCAGGGGCGGACAGATACGCAGTATTTT
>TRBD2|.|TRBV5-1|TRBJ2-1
CASSLAGVSYNEQFF
TGCGCCAGCAGTCTAGCGGGAGTTTCGTACAATGAGCAGTTCTTC
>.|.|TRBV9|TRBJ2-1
CASSVVGTPLDEQFF
TGTGCCAGCAGCGTAGTAGGGACACCCCTAGATGAGCAGTTCTTC
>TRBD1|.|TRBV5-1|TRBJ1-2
CASSPRDRPYGYTF
TGCGCCAGCAGCCCCCGGGACAGACCCTATGGCTACACCTTC
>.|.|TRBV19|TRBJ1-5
CASRIISGVGYNQPQHF
TGTGCCAGTAGGATCATATCGGGGGTTGGGTATAATCAGCCCCAGCATTTT
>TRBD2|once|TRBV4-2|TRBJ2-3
CASSRLTSVGTDTQYF
TGTGCCAGCAGCCGCCTAACTAGCGTTGGCACAGATACGCAGTATTTT
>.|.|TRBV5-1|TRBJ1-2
CASSLAGNYGYTF
TGCGCCAGCAGCTTGGCAGGGAATTATGGCTACACCTTC